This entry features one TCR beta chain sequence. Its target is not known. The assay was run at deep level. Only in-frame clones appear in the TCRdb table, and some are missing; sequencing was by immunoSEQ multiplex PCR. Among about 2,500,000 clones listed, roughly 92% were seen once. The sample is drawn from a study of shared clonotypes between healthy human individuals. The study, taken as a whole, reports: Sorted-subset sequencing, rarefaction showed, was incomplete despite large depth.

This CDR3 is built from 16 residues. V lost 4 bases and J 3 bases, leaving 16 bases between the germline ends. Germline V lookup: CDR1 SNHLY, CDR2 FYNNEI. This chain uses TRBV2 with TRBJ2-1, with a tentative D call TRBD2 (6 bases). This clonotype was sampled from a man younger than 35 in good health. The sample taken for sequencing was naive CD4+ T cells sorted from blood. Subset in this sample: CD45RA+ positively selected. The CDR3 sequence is CASSVYPSDLYNEQFF. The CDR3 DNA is TGTGCCAGCAGTGTGTACCCTAGCGACCTCTACAATGAGCAGTTCTTC.